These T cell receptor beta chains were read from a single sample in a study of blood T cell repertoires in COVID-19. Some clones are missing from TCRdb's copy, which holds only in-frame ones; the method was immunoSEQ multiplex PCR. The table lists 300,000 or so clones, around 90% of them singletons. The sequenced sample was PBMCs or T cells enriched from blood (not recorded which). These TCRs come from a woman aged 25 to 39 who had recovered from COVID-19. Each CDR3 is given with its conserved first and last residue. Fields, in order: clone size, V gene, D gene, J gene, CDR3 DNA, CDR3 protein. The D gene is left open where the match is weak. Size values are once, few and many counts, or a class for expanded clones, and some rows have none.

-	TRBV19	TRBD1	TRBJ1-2	TGTGCCAGTAGTGCTAGACAGGGGACCTATGGCTACACCTTC	CASSARQGTYGYTF
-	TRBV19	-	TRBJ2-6	TGTGCCAGTAGCTCGGACTCAATGCAGGACGTCTCTGGGGCCAACGTCCTGACTTTC	CASSSDSMQDVSGANVLTF
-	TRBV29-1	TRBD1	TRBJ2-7	TGCAGCGTTGACGGACAGGGGGCGGGGGAGCAGTACTTC	CSVDGQGAGEQYF
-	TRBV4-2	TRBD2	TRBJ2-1	TGTGCCAGCAGCCAACAACTAGCGGGGGGGCTCGGTGAGCAGTTCTTC	CASSQQLAGGLGEQFF
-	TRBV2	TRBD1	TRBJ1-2	TGTGCCAGCAGTGCTAGGGACAGGGCGAGCGGCTACACCTTC	CASSARDRASGYTF
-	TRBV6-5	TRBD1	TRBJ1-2	TGTGCCAGCACCAACGGGGGACAGGGCTTCAATGGCTACACCTTC	CASTNGGQGFNGYTF
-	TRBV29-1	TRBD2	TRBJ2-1	TGCAGCGGGGGACTAGCGGGGAAAAACAATGAGCAGTTCTTC	CSGGLAGKNNEQFF
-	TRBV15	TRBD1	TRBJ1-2	TGTGCCACGGCAGTGGGGGGAATTGGACAGGGGGCGAAGGGCTACACCTTC	CATAVGGIGQGAKGYTF
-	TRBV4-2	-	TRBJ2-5	TGTGCCAGCAGCCAAGGGGGCGTGGGAGAGACCCAGTACTTC	CASSQGGVGETQYF
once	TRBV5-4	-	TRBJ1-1	TGTGCCAGCAGCCCGGGCGGGATGAACACTGAAGCTTTCTTT	CASSPGGMNTEAFF
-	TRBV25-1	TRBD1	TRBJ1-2	TGTGCCAGCAGTGTGACAGGGGGCCGGGGCTACACCTTC	CASSVTGGRGYTF
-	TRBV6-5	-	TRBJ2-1	TGTGCCAGCAGCCCAGGGACACCGGAAATCAATGAGCAGTTCTTC	CASSPGTPEINEQFF
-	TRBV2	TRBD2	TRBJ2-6	TGTGCCAGCAGGCCCACTAGCGCTTCCGGGGCCAACGTCCTGACTTTC	CASRPTSASGANVLTF
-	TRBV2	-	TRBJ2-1	TGTGCCAGCAGTTCAATCCCGGGGGGCAAGTACAATGAGCAGTTCTTC	CASSSIPGGKYNEQFF
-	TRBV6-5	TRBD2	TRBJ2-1	TGTGCCAGCAGTTACTCGAGCGGGAGCTCCTACAATGAGCAGTTCTTC	CASSYSSGSSYNEQFF
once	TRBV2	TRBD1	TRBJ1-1	TGTGCCAGCAGTGAAAGACAGGGGAACACTGAAGCTTTCTTT	CASSERQGNTEAFF
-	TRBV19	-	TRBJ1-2	TGTGCCAGTAGATCAGGGGTCGGCTACACCTTC	CASRSGVGYTF
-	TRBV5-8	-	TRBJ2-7	TGTGCCAGCAGCTTGGGGTTAGGGCAGGGGCTACCCTACGAGCAGTACTTC	CASSLGLGQGLPYEQYF
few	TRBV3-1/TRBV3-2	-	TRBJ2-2	TGTGCCAGCAGCCAACGACAGGCGAACACCGGGGAGCTGTTTTTT	CASSQRQANTGELFF
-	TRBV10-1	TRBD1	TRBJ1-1	TGCGCCAGCAGCGGGGACAGGAACACTGAAGCTTTCTTT	CASSGDRNTEAFF
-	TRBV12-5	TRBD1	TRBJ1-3	TGTGCTAGTGGTTTCGACCCAGGGGGCCCCACCATATATTTT	CASGFDPGGPTIYF
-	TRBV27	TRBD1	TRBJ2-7	TGTGCCAGCAGTGTCCGGGACAGGGTAGGCGACGAGCAGTACTTC	CASSVRDRVGDEQYF
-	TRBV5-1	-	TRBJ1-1	TGCGCCAGCAGCCCCCCCCGACAGGACTCTGAAGCTTTCTTT	CASSPPRQDSEAFF
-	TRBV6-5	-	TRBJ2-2	TGTGCCAGCAGTTACCCCGGGACCGGGGAGCTGTTTTTT	CASSYPGTGELFF
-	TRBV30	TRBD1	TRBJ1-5	TGTGCCTGGAGACAGGGGGGAGATCAGCCCCAGCATTTT	CAWRQGGDQPQHF
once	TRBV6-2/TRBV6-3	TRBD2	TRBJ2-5	TGTGCCAGCAGTTACGGGACTAGGACGACCCAGTACTTC	CASSYGTRTTQYF
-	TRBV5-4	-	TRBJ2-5	TGTGCCAGCAGCCCGAGAGGGGGAGCCTCAGGGACCCAGTACTTC	CASSPRGGASGTQYF
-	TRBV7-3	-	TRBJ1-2	TGTGCCAGCAGCTTAGTGGTTTCTCAGGGGCGAAATGGCTACACCTTC	CASSLVVSQGRNGYTF
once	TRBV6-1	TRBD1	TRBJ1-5	TGTGCCAGCAGTGACCCGGGACAGGGCAATCAGCCCCAGCATTTT	CASSDPGQGNQPQHF
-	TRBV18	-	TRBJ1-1	TGTGCCAGCTCACTGGACAAGGGGACACCGAACACTGAAGCTTTCTTT	CASSLDKGTPNTEAFF
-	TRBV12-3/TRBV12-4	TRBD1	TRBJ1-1	TGTGCCAGCAGCAAGACAGGGACTGAAGCTTTCTTT	CASSKTGTEAFF
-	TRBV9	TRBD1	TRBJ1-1	TGTGCCAGCAGCTTCTCGTCGACAGGGGCGGGGACTGAAGCTTTCTTT	CASSFSSTGAGTEAFF
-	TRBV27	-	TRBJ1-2	TGTGCCAGCAGTTTAAGGGGGGGGGTCAGAGGGCCGCAGGGCTATGGCTACACCTTC	CASSLRGGVRGPQGYGYTF
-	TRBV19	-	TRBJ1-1	TGTGCCAGTAGTATCTGGCAGGGCGTGAACACTGAAGCTTTCTTT	CASSIWQGVNTEAFF
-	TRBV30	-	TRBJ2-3	TGTGCCAGAGGGGCGGGGGCGGCAGATACGCAGTATTTT	CARGAGAADTQYF
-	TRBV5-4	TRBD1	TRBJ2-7	TGTGCCAGCAGCTTGATTGGACAGGGGAGCTACGAGCAGTACTTC	CASSLIGQGSYEQYF
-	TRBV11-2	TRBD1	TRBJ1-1	TGTGCCAGCAGCCATAGCTGGTACAGGGGTATCACTGAAGCTTTCTTT	CASSHSWYRGITEAFF
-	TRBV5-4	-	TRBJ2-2	TGTGCCAGCAGCTTGGAAGGGGACACCGGGGAGCTGTTTTTT	CASSLEGDTGELFF
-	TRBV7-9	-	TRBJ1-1	TGTGCCAGCAGCTTAGCGAGGGGACTCACTGAAGCTTTCTTT	CASSLARGLTEAFF
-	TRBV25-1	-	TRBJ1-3	TGTGCCAGCAGTGGCCCTCCAGGGACACAGAGCTCTGGAAACACCATATATTTT	CASSGPPGTQSSGNTIYF
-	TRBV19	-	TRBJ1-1	TGTGCCAGTAGTATTTGGGGAGACACTGAAGCTTTCTTT	CASSIWGDTEAFF
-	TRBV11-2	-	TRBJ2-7	TGTGCCAGCAGCCCAATACAGGGCAAGAGCTCCTACGAGCAGTACTTC	CASSPIQGKSSYEQYF
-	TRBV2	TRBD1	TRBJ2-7	TGTGCCAGCAGTGAATCGGGACAGGTCTACGAGCAGTACTTC	CASSESGQVYEQYF
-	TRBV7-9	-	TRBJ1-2	TGTGCCAGCAGGGCCGGAGATACCTATGGCTACACCTTC	CASRAGDTYGYTF
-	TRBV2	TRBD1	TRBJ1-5	TGTGCCAGCAGTGAGGGAGGACAGGGCAATCAGCCCCAGCATTTT	CASSEGGQGNQPQHF
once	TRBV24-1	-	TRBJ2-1	TGTGCCAAAGCCGCGGGTACATGGGGTGAGCAGTTCTTC	CAKAAGTWGEQFF
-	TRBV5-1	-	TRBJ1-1	TGCGCCAGCAGCCCCTCCCCGGCTGAAGCTTTCTTT	CASSPSPAEAFF
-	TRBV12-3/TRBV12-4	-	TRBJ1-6	TGTGCCAGCAGCGCGGGGTATAATTCACCCCTCCACTTT	CASSAGYNSPLHF